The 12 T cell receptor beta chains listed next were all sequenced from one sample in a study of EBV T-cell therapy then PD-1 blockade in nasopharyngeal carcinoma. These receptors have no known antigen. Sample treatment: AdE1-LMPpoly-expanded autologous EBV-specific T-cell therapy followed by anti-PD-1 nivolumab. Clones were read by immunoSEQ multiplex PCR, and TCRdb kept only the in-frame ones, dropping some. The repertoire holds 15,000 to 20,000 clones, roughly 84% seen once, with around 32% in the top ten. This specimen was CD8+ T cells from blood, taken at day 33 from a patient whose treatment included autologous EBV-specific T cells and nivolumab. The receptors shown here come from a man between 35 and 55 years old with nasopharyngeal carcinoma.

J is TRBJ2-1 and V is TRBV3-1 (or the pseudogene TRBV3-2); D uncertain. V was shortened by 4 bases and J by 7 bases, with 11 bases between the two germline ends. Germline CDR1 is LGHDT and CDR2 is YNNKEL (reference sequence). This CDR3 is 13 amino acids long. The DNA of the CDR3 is TGTGCCAGCAGCCGAGACTCCCTAAATGAGCAGTTCTTC. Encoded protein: CASSRDSLNEQFF.

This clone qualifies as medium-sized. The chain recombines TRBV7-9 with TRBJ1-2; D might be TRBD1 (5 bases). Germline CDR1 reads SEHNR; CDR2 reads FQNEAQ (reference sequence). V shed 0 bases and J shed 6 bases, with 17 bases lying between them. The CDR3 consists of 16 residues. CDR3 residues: CASSLAYQGGKDGYTF. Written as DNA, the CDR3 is TGTGCCAGCAGCTTAGCATACCAGGGAGGGAAGGATGGCTACACCTTC.

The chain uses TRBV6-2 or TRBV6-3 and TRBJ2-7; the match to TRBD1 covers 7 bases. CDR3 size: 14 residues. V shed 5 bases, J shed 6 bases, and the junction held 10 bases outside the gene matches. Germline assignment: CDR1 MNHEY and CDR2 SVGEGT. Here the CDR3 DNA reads TGTGCCAGCAGTCGTTCGACAGGGCGTAGCGAGCAGTACTTC. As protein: CASSRSTGRSEQYF.

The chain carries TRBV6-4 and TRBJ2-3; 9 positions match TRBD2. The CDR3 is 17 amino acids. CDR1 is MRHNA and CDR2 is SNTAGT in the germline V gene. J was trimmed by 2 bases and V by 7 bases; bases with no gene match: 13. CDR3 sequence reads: CASIFNGGGGPTDTQYF. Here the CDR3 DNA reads TGTGCCAGCATTTTTAACGGCGGGGGGGGACCCACAGATACGCAGTATTTT.

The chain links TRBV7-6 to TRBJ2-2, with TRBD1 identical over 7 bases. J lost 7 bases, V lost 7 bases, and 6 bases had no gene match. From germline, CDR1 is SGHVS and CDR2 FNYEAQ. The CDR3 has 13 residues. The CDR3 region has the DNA TGTGCCAGCAAGAGACAGGGTTTCGGGGAGCTGTTTTTT. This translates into CASKRQGFGELFF.

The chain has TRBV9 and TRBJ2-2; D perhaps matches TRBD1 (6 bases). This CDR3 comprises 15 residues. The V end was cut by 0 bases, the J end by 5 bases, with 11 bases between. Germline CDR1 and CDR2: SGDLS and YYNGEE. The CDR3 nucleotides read TGTGCCAGCAGCGTAGCTGGGGGCTATACCGGGGAGCTGTTTTTT. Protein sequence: CASSVAGGYTGELFF.

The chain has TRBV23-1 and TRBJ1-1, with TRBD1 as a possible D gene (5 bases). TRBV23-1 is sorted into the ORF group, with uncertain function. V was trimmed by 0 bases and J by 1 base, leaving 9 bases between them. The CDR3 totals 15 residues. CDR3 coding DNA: TGCGCCAGCAGTCAATCGGGGCAGGGGAACACTGAAGCTTTCTTT. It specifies CASSQSGQGNTEAFF.

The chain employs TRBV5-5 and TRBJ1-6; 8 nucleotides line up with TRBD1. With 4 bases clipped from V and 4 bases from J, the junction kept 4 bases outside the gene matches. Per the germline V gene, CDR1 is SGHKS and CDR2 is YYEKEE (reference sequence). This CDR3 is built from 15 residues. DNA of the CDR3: TGTGCCAGCAGCGGCGGGACAGGTTATAATTCACCCCTCCACTTT. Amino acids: CASSGGTGYNSPLHF.

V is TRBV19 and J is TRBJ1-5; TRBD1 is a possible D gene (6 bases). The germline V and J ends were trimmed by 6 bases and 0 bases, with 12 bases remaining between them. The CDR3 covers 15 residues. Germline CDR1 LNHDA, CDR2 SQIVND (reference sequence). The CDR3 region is CASSTQGYSNQPQHF. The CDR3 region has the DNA TGTGCCAGTAGCACCCAGGGGTATAGCAATCAGCCCCAGCATTTT.

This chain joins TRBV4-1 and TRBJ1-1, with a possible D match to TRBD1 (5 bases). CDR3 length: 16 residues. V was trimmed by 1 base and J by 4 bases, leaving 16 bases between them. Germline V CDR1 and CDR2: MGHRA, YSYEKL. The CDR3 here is CASSQGASGESTEAFF. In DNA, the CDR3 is TGCGCCAGCAGCCAAGGGGCCTCGGGGGAGAGCACTGAAGCTTTCTTT.

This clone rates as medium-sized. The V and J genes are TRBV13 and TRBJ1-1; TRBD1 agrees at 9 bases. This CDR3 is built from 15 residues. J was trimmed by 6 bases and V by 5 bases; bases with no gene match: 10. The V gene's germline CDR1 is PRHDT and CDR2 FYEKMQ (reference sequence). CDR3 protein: CASSHGGQGISEAFF. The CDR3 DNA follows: TGTGCCAGCAGCCACGGAGGACAGGGGATTTCTGAAGCTTTCTTT.

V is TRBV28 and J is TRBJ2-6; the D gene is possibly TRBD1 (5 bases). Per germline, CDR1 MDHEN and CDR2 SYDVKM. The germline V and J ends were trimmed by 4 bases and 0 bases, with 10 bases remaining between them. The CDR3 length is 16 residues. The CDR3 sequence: CASSSKTVSGANVLTF. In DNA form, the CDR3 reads TGTGCCAGCAGTTCCAAGACAGTCTCTGGGGCCAACGTCCTGACTTTC.